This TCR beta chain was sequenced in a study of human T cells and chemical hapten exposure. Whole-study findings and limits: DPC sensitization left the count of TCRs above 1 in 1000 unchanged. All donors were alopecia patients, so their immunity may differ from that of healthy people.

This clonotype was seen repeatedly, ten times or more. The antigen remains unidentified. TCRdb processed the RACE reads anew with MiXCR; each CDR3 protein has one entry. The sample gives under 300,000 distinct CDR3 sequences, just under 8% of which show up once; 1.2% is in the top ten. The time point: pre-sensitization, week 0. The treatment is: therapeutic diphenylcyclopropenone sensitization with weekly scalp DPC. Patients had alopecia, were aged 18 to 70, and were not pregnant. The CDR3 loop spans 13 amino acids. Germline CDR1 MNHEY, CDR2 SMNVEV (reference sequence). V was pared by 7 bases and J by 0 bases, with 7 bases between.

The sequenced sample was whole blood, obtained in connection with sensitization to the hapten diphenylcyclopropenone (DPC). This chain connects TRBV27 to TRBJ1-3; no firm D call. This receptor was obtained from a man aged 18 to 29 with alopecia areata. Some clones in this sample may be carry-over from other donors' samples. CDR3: CASKGFSGNTIYF. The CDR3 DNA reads TGTGCCAGCAAGGGTTTCTCTGGAAACACCATATATTTT.